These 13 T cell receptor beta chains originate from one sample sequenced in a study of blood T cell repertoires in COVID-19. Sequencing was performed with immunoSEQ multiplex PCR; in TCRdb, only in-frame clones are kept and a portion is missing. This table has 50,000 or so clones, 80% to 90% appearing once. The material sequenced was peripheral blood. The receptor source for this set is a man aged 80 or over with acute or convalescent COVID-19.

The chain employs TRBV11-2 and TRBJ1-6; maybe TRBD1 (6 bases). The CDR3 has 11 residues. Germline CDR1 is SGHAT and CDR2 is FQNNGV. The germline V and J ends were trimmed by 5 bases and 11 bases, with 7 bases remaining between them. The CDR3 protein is CASSPGAPLHF. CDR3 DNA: TGTGCCAGCAGCCCAGGGGCACCCCTCCACTTT. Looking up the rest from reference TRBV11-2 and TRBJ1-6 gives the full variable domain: EAGVAQSPRYKIIEKRQSVAFWCNPISGHATLYWYQQILGQGPKLLIQFQNNGVVDDSQLPKDRFSAERLKGVDSTLKIQPAKLEDSAVYLCASSPGAPLHFGNGTRLTVT.

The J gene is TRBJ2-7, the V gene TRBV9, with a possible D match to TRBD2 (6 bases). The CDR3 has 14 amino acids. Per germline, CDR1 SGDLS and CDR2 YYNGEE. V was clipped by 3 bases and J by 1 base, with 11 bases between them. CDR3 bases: TGTGCCAGCAGCGGGGGGACTTATTCCTACGAGCAGTACTTC. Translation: CASSGGTYSYEQYF.

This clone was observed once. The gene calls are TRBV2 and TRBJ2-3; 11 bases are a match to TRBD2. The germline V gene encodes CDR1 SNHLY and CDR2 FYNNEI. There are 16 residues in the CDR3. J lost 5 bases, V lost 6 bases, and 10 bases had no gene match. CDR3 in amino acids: CASRFKLAGAGDTQYF. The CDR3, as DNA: TGTGCCAGCAGGTTCAAACTAGCGGGGGCAGGAGATACGCAGTATTTT.

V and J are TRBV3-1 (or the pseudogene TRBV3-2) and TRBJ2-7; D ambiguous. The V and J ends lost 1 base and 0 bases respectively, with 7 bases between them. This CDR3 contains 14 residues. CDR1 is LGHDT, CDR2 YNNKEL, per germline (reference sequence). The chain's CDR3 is CASSQARSSYEQYF. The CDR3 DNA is TGTGCCAGCAGCCAAGCTCGGAGCTCCTACGAGCAGTACTTC.

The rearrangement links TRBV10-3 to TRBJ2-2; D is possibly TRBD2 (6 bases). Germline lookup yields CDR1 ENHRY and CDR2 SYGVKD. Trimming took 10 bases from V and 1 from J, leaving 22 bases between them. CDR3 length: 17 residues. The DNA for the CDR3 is TGTGCCACCAGGGACGGGATTCTCGGGGGGAACACCGGGGAGCTGTTTTTT. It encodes CATRDGILGGNTGELFF.

The DNA for the CDR3 is TGTGCCAGCTCACCGGGAGGAGGCTACGAGCAGTACTTC. Its protein product is CASSPGGGYEQYF. This chain uses TRBV18 with TRBJ2-7, with D possibly TRBD2 on 6 matching bases. Germline-derived CDR1 and CDR2 are KGHSH and LQKENI. This CDR3 has 13 residues. V was shortened by 3 bases and J by 3 bases, with 9 bases between the two germline ends.

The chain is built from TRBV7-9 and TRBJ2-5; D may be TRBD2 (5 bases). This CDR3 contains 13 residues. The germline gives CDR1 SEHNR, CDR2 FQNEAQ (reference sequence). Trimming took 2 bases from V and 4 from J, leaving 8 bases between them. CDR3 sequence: CASSLMRAETQYF. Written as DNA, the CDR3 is TGTGCCAGCAGCTTAATGCGGGCAGAGACCCAGTACTTC.

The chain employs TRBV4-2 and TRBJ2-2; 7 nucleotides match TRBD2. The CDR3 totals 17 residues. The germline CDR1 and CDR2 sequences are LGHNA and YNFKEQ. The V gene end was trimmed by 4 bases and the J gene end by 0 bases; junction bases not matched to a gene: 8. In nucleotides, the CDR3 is TGTGCCAGCAGCCGAGAGGGTGCGGGGGCGAACACCGGGGAGCTGTTTTTT. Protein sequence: CASSREGAGANTGELFF.

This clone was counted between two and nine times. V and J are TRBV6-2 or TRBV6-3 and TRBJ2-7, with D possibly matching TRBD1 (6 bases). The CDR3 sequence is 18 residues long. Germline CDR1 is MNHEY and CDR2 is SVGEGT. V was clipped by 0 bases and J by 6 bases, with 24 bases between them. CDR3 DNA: TGTGCCAGCAGTTACTCAATGTTGACAGGCCAGGCTCGGGGCGAGCAGTACTTC. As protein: CASSYSMLTGQARGEQYF.

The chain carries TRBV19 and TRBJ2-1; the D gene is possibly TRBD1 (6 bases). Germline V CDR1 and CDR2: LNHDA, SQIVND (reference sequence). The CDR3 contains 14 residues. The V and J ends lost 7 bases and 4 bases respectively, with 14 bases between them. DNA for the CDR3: TGTGCCAGTACCTCGGACAGTGCTTACAATGAGCAGTTCTTC. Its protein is CASTSDSAYNEQFF.

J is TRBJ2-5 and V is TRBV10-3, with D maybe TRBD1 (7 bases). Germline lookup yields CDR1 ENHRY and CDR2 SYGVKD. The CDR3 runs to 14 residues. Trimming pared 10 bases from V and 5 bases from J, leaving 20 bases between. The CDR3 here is CATRAGGGEETQYF. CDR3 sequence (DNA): TGTGCCACTAGGGCCGGAGGGGGCGAGGAGACCCAGTACTTC.

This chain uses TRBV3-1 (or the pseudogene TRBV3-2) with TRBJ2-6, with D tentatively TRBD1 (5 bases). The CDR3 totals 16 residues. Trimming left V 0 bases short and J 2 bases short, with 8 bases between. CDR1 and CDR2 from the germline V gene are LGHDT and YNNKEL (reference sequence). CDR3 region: CASSQEGVTGANVLTF. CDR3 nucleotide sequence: TGTGCCAGCAGCCAAGAAGGGGTGACTGGGGCCAACGTCCTGACTTTC.

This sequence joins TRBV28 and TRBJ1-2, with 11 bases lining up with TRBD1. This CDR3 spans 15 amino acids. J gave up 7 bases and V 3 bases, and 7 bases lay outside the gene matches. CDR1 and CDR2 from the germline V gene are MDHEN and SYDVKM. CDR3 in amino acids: CASSFLGQGAGGYTF. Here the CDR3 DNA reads TGTGCCAGCAGTTTCCTCGGACAGGGGGCGGGTGGCTACACCTTC.